This TCR beta chain is from a study of CD8+CD57+ T cells in acquired aplastic anemia. Across the whole study: Average DNA yield from sorted CD4+ and CD8+ cells was roughly 3.1 ug.

Germline values: CDR1 SNHLY, CDR2 FYNNEI. The CDR3 consists of 13 residues. V lost 9 bases and J 6 bases, leaving 17 bases between the germline ends. All patients picked for sequencing had shown, by flow cytometry, an expansion of CD8+CD57+ cells. Patients uniformly had severe acquired aplastic anemia. Study results and caveats: Any difference that existed in CD8+ Simpson's diversity between patients and controls was not significant. A set of 25 to 35 CD8+ CDR3 sequences was shared between patients and controls, and these sequences appeared highly expressed in patients.

Genomic DNA provided the template from which TCR beta VDJ and CDR3 profiles were obtained. TCRdb independently ran MiXCR on the reads; one entry per CDR3 protein. The sample includes around 150,000 distinct CDR3 sequences, under 55% of them seen just once. This clonotype has ten or more counts. Antigen: not known. Sequenced: sorted CD4+, CD8+, or CD8+CD57+ T cells (not recorded which) from PBMCs. This rearrangement joins TRBV2 to TRBJ1-1, with D possibly TRBD1 on 5 matching bases. This sequence originates from a human donor with aplastic anemia. The DNA for the CDR3 is TGTGCCAGAAAAAGACAGTCTAGAGCTGAAGCTTTCTTT. Its translation: CARKRQSRAEAFF.